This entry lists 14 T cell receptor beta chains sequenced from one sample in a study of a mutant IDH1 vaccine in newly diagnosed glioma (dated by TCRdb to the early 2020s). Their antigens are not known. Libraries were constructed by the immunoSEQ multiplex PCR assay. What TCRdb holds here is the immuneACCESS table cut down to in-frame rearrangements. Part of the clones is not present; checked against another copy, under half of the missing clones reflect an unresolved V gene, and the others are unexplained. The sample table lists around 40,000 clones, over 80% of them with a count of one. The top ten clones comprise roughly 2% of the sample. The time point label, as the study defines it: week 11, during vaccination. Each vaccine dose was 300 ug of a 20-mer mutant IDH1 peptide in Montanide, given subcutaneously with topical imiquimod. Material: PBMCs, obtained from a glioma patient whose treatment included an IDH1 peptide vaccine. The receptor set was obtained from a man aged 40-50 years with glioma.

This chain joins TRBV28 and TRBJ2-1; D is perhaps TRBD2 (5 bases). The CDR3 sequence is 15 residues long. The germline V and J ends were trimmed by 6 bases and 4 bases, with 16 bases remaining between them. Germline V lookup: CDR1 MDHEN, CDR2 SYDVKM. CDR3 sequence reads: CASSPTRRNYNEQFF. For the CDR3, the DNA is TGTGCCAGCAGCCCTACTAGACGAAATTACAATGAGCAGTTCTTC.

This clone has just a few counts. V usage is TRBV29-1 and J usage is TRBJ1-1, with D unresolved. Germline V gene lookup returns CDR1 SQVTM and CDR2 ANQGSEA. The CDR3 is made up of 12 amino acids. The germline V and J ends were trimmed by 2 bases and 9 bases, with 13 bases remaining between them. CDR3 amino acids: CSVEWNQNKAFF. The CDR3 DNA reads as TGCAGCGTTGAATGGAACCAGAATAAAGCTTTCTTT.

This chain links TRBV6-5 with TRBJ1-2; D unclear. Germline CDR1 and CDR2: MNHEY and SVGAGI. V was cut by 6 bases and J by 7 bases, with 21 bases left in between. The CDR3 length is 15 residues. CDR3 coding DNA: TGTGCCAGCAGAAGAGAGAGCAGAGCGTTCGTTGGCTACACCTTC. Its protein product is CASRRESRAFVGYTF.

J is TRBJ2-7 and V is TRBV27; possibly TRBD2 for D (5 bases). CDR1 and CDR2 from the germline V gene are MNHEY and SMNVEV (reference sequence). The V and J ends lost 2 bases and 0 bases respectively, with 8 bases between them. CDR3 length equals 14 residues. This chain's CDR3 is CASSLPGSSYEQYF. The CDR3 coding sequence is TGTGCCAGCAGTTTACCGGGGAGCTCCTACGAGCAGTACTTC.

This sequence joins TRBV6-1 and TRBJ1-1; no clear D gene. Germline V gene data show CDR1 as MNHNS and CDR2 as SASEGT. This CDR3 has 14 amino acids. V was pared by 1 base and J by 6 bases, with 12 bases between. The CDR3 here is CASSEGTQVAEAFF. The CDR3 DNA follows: TGTGCCAGCAGTGAAGGAACCCAGGTGGCTGAAGCTTTCTTT.

CDR3 sequence reads: CASSVRAGGGYEQYF. The CDR3 bases are TGTGCCAGCAGCGTCAGGGCAGGGGGGGGCTACGAGCAGTACTTC. The chain employs TRBV9 and TRBJ2-7; tentatively, D is TRBD1 or TRBD2 (7 bases each). The CDR3 is made up of 15 amino acids. V lost 2 bases and J lost 3, with 15 bases in between. Germline assignment: CDR1 SGDLS and CDR2 YYNGEE.

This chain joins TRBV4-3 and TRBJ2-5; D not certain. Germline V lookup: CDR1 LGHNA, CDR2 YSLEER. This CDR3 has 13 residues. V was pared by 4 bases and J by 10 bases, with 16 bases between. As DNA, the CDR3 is TGCGCCAGCAGCCCTGGGCAAGCTGGCGACCAGTACTTC. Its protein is CASSPGQAGDQYF.

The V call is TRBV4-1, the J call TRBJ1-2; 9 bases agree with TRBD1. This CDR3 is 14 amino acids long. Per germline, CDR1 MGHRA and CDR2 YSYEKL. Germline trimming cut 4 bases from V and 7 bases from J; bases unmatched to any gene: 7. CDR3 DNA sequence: TGCGCCAGCAGCCCGCGACAGGGGGATAGTGGCTACACCTTC. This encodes CASSPRQGDSGYTF.

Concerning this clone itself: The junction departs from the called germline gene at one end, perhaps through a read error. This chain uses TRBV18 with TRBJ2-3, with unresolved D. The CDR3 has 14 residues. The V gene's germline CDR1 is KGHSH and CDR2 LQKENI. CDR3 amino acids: CASSPEVSTDTQYF. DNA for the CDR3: TGTGCCAGCTCACCAGAGGTTAGCACGGATACGCAGTATTTT. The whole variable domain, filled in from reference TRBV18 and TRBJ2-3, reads NAGVMQNPRHLVRRRGQEARLRCSPMKGHSHVYWYRQLPEEGLKFMVYLQKENIIDESGMPKERFSAEFPKEGPSILRIQQVVRGDSAAYFCASSPEVSTDTQYFGPGTRLTVL.

Here the CDR3 DNA reads TGTGCAAGTCGCGCACCCCCGGGACAGCCTAATGGAGGCTACACCTTC. As protein: CASRAPPGQPNGGYTF. The chain combines TRBV12-2 with TRBJ1-2; TRBD1 is the table's D call, not checked against the DNA. TRBV12-2 is noted as a pseudogene. The CDR3 spans 16 residues.

CDR3 sequence: CASSEAQGLLSGNTIYF. The CDR3 bases are TGTGCCAGCAGTGAAGCGCAGGGACTGCTCTCTGGAAACACCATATATTTT. The chain employs TRBV6-1 and TRBJ1-3; the D gene is possibly TRBD1 (5 bases). V was clipped by 0 bases and J by 0 bases, with 12 bases between them. This CDR3 has 17 residues. Germline assignment: CDR1 MNHNS and CDR2 SASEGT.

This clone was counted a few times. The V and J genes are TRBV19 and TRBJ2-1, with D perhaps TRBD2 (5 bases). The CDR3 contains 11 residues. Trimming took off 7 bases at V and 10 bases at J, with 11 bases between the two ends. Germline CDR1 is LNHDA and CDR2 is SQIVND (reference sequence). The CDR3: CASTGGGEQFF. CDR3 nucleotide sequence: TGTGCCAGTACCGGAGGTGGGGAGCAGTTCTTC.

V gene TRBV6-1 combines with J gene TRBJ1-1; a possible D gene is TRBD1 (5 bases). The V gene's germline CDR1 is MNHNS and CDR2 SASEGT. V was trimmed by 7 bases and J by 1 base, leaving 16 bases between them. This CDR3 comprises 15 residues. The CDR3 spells CASIPSTAQNTEAFF. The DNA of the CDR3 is TGTGCCAGCATACCCTCGACAGCCCAGAACACTGAAGCTTTCTTT.

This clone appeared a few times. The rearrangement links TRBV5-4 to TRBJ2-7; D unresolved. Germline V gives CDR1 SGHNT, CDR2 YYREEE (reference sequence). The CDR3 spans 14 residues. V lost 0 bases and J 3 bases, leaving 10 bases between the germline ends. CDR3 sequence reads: CASSLGEDRYEQYF. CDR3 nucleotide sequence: TGTGCCAGCAGCTTGGGAGAGGACCGCTACGAGCAGTACTTC.